The 5 T cell receptor beta chains listed next were all sequenced from one sample in a study of T cell changes during pregnancy in multiple sclerosis. The protocol was immunoSEQ multiplex PCR, while the TCRdb copy is restricted to in-frame clones and leaves out a portion. The data hold approximately 53,000 clones, with roughly 89% observed a single time. This specimen consisted of peripheral blood, obtained after pregnancy. Receptor source: a female donor in good health, enrolled as a control in a pregnancy study.

The gene calls are TRBV14 and TRBJ2-7, with 9 bases fitting TRBD2. V was clipped by 0 bases and J by 6 bases; unmatched bases: 6. The CDR3 runs 15 residues. CDR1 is SGHDN and CDR2 is FVKESK in the germline V gene. In nucleotides, the CDR3 is TGTGCCAGCAGCCAAGATATGGGACTAGCAGTCGAGCAGTACTTC. Protein product: CASSQDMGLAVEQYF. Combining the CDR3 with reference TRBV14 and TRBJ2-7 gives the whole variable domain EAGVTQFPSHSVIEKGQTVTLRCDPISGHDNLYWYRRVMGKEIKFLLHFVKESKQDESGMPNNRFLAERTGGTYSTLKVQPAELEDSGVYFCASSQDMGLAVEQYFGPGTRLTVT.

The CDR3 reads CASSIDDRAYNQPQHF. Here the CDR3 DNA reads TGTGCCAGTAGTATTGACGACAGGGCTTACAATCAGCCCCAGCATTTT. The V and J genes are TRBV19 and TRBJ1-5; 7 bases align to TRBD1. The CDR3 spans 16 residues. J was trimmed by 3 bases and V by 3 bases; bases with no gene match: 8. CDR1 LNHDA and CDR2 SQIVND come from the germline V gene (reference sequence).

In its sample, this clone was seen a few times. The V call is TRBV30, the J call TRBJ1-1, with D unresolved. Germline V gene data show CDR1 as GTSNPN and CDR2 as SVGIG (reference sequence). V was shortened by 7 bases and J by 0 bases, with 15 bases between the two germline ends. The length of the CDR3 is 14 residues. In DNA form, the CDR3 reads TGTGCCTCCCTCCTTGGCAGTGTGAACACTGAAGCTTTCTTT. As protein: CASLLGSVNTEAFF. Full variable domain (remainder filled in from reference TRBV30 and TRBJ1-1): SQTIHQWPATLVQPVGSPLSLECTVEGTSNPNLYWYRQAAGRGLQLLFYSVGIGQISSEVPQNLSASRPQDRQFILSSKKLLLSDSGFYLCASLLGSVNTEAFFGQGTRLTVV.

This sequence joins TRBV5-4 and TRBJ2-3, with 9 bases matching TRBD1. CDR1 is SGHNT and CDR2 is YYREEE in the germline V gene (reference sequence). CDR3 length: 17 residues. After removal of 5 bases from V and 1 base from J, the junction contained 11 bases not matched to a gene. The CDR3 DNA reads as TGTGCCAGCAGACCCTCACCGGGGACAGGGCGCACAGATACGCAGTATTTT. Its translation: CASRPSPGTGRTDTQYF. The whole variable domain, filled in from reference TRBV5-4 and TRBJ2-3, reads ETGVTQSPTHLIKTRGQQVTLRCSSQSGHNTVSWYQQALGQGPQFIFQYYREEENGRGNFPPRFSGLQFPNYSSELNVNALELDDSALYLCASRPSPGTGRTDTQYFGPGTRLTVL.

In its sample, this clone was seen once. The chain joins TRBV5-1 to TRBJ1-3, with 10 bases lining up with TRBD1. The junction had 5 bases not matched to a gene; V was cut back by 4 bases and J by 4 bases. This CDR3 has 15 amino acids. The germline gives CDR1 SGHRS, CDR2 YFSETQ. The CDR3 coding sequence is TGCGCCAGCAGCAGGGGACAGGGGATCGGAAACACCATATATTTT. It yields the protein CASSRGQGIGNTIYF. Combining the CDR3 with reference TRBV5-1 and TRBJ1-3 gives the whole variable domain KAGVTQTPRYLIKTRGQQVTLSCSPISGHRSVSWYQQTPGQGLQFLFEYFSETQRNKGNFPGRFSGRQFSNSRSEMNVSTLELGDSALYLCASSRGQGIGNTIYFGEGSWLTVV.